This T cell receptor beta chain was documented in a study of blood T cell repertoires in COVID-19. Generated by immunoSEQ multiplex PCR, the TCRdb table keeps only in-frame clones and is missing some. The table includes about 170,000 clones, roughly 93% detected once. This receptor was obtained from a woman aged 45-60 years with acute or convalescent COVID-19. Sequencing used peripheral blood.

CDR3 protein: CAWSDFKRGAKNIQYF. In nucleotides, the CDR3 is TGTGCCTGGAGTGATTTTAAAAGGGGAGCCAAAAACATTCAGTACTTC. The rearrangement links TRBV30 to TRBJ2-4; the D gene is possibly TRBD1 (5 bases). The germline gives CDR1 GTSNPN, CDR2 SVGIG (reference sequence). This CDR3 region has 16 residues. Trimming took off 1 base at V and 0 bases at J, with 13 bases between the two ends. Supplemented by reference TRBV30 and TRBJ2-4, the full variable domain reads SQTIHQWPATLVQPVGSPLSLECTVEGTSNPNLYWYRQAAGRGLQLLFYSVGIGQISSEVPQNLSASRPQDRQFILSSKKLLLSDSGFYLCAWSDFKRGAKNIQYFGAGTRLSVL.